A selection of T cell receptor beta chains follows, all from one sample in a study of T cell repertoires in cytomegalovirus infection. From the reads, TCRdb called clonotypes with MiXCR, one entry per CDR3 protein. The sample records about 300,000 distinct CDR3 sequences, around 10% being singletons. The sample was PBMCs. The receptors come from a human donor in good health (CMV status not recorded). Some clones in this sample may be carry-over from other donors' samples. The CDR3 runs from the conserved cysteine through the conserved F or W. A D gene is named only where the DNA matches it firmly. The size of a clone is reported for some rows only, either as once, few or many, or as a class for expanded clones.

>TRBV27|TRBJ2-7|many|16|.
TGTGCCAGCAGACCCGAAGGGACACGGGGGTCCTACGAGCAGTACTTC
CASRPEGTRGSYEQYF
>TRBV28|TRBJ2-3|many|14|.
TGTGCCAGCAGCAGGGTAGGGGCCGGGGATACGCAGTATTTT
CASSRVGAGDTQYF
>TRBV7-9|TRBJ2-7|many|15|.
TGTGCCAGCAGCTCTTCGGACCGACTCTCCTACGAGCAGTACTTC
CASSSSDRLSYEQYF
>TRBV5-1|TRBJ2-2|many|15|TRBD2
TGCGCCAGCAGTATGACTAGCGGGGGCCCCGGGGAGCTGTTTTTT
CASSMTSGGPGELFF
>TRBV6-1|TRBJ1-3|many|13|.
TGTGCCAGCAGTGAAGCGTCGGGAAACACCATATATTTT
CASSEASGNTIYF
>TRBV7-9|TRBJ2-1|many|18|.
TGTGCCAGCAGCTCAAGCCTTATGCCCTTAACGGGGCCGTATGAGCAGTTCTTC
CASSSSLMPLTGPYEQFF
>TRBV14|TRBJ2-7|many|12|.
TGTGCCAGCAGCCAAGGGGGAATTGAGCAGTACTTC
CASSQGGIEQYF
>TRBV18|TRBJ2-1|many|16|.
TGTGCCAGCTTCGAAATGGGACCTGTTCATTTTTATGAGCAGTTCTTC
CASFEMGPVHFYEQFF
>TRBV20-1|TRBJ2-3|many|14|TRBD2
TGCAGTGCCAGCGGGGTCACTAGCACAGATACGCAGTATTTT
CSASGVTSTDTQYF
>TRBV29-1|TRBJ2-3|.|13|.
TGCAGCGTCAAGGGACGGAACACAGATACGCAGTATTTT
CSVKGRNTDTQYF
>TRBV7-2|TRBJ2-2|many|16|TRBD1
TGTGCCAGCAGCTTAAACGGACAGGGGCGGACCGGGGAGCTGTTTTTT
CASSLNGQGRTGELFF
>TRBV20-1|TRBJ1-6|.|17|TRBD1
TGCAGTGCTAGGGGACAGGGCCGCGAGTCCTATAATTCACCCCTCCACTTT
CSARGQGRESYNSPLHF
>TRBV5-5|TRBJ2-3|.|12|.
TGTGGAAGGGACATTGGCACAGATACGCAGTATTTT
CGRDIGTDTQYF
>TRBV28|TRBJ2-5|many|12|.
TGTGCCAGCAGTAAGAGCCAAGAGACCCAGTACTTC
CASSKSQETQYF
>TRBV20-1|TRBJ1-5|many|13|.
TGCAGTGCGGAGGGGGGTAGCAATCAGCCCCAGCATTTT
CSAEGGSNQPQHF
>TRBV29-1|TRBJ2-3|many|14|TRBD2
TGCAGCGTACGTCTAGCGGGGGTCACAGATACGCAGTATTTT
CSVRLAGVTDTQYF
>TRBV5-4|TRBJ2-1|.|17|TRBD2
TGTGCCAGCAGCCCCCAACTAGCGCCGGCAACCTACAATGAGCAGTTCTTC
CASSPQLAPATYNEQFF
>TRBV11-1|TRBJ1-2|few|14|.
TGTGCCAGCAGCTTGGGGCCCCGGACCTATGGCTACACCTTC
CASSLGPRTYGYTF
>TRBV7-3|TRBJ2-2|many|13|.
TGTGCCAGCAGCTACCAGGAGGGCGGGGAGCTGTTTTTT
CASSYQEGGELFF
>TRBV28|TRBJ2-1|many|15|.
TGTGCCAGCAGTTTCAGGGTTGCGTCCTACAATGAGCAGTTCTTC
CASSFRVASYNEQFF
>TRBV15|TRBJ2-2|.|12|.
TGTGCCACCAGCGAGGGTCCCCGAGAGCTGTTTTTT
CATSEGPRELFF
>TRBV20-1|TRBJ1-2|.|14|TRBD1
TGCAGTGCGCCCAGAGCGGACAGGGGGCGAGGCTACACCTTC
CSAPRADRGRGYTF
>TRBV6-6|TRBJ2-5|few|16|.
TGTGCCAGCAGTACCCCGACGGTCCGAATGCGGGAGACCCAGTACTTC
CASSTPTVRMRETQYF
>TRBV11-1|TRBJ2-5|many|13|TRBD2
TGTGCCACAACTGGACTAGACCAAGAGACCCAGTACTTC
CATTGLDQETQYF
>TRBV6-2/TRBV6-3|TRBJ1-5|many|16|.
TGTGCCAGCAGTCCGCTACTGACAGGCAGAGATCAGCCCCAGCATTTT
CASSPLLTGRDQPQHF
>TRBV18|TRBJ2-7|.|15|TRBD1
TGTGCCAGCTCACCAGGGACAGGGTGGTCCTACGAGCAGTACTTC
CASSPGTGWSYEQYF
>TRBV15|TRBJ2-3|many|14|TRBD1
TGTGCCACCAGCACCGGGACAGATTCAGATACGCAGTATTTT
CATSTGTDSDTQYF
>TRBV20-1|TRBJ2-1|few|14|.
TGCAGTGCTCGGAGGAGGACCACCTACAATGAGCAGTTCTTC
CSARRRTTYNEQFF
>TRBV4-3|TRBJ1-4|many|13|.
TGCGCCAGCAGCCAAGGGAAAAATGAAAAACTGTTTTTT
CASSQGKNEKLFF
>TRBV20-1|TRBJ2-4|many|13|TRBD1
TGCAGTGCTAACAGGGGGTCGGCAAACATTCAGTACTTC
CSANRGSANIQYF
>TRBV7-9|TRBJ2-5|many|14|.
TGTGCCAGCAGCCCAACTCGGAGGACAGAGACCCAGTACTTC
CASSPTRRTETQYF
>TRBV20-1|TRBJ2-2|.|15|.
TGCAGTGCTAGAGTGGGCGGACCGAACACCGGGGAGCTGTTTTTT
CSARVGGPNTGELFF
>TRBV20-1|TRBJ1-2|few|13|.
TGCAGTGCTCGGTCCTCCCCCTTCTATGGCTACACCTTC
CSARSSPFYGYTF
>TRBV19|TRBJ1-2|few|15|TRBD1
TGTGCCAGTATCGGGGACAGGGGGGACCAATATGGCTACACCTTC
CASIGDRGDQYGYTF
>TRBV5-1|TRBJ2-2|.|15|.
TGCGCCAGCAGCTTGGGGCGGTTAAACACCGGGGAGCTGTTTTTT
CASSLGRLNTGELFF
>TRBV29-1|TRBJ1-2|many|17|TRBD1
TGCAGCGTTGATTACGGGGACAGGGGTGGGCCCCACTATGGCTACACCTTC
CSVDYGDRGGPHYGYTF
>TRBV11-2|TRBJ2-1|many|17|.
TGTGCCAGCAGCTCCCGAGTAGGTGGAAGCTCCTACAATGAGCAGTTCTTC
CASSSRVGGSSYNEQFF
>TRBV2|TRBJ2-1|.|20|TRBD2
TGTGCCACCCAGAGTAGTCGACTAGCGGGGGGGTTCAGCTCCTACAATGAGCAGTTCTTC
CATQSSRLAGGFSSYNEQFF
>TRBV2|TRBJ2-4|.|15|.
TGTGCCAGCAGTGAAACGGGCCTAGCCAAAAACATTCAGTACTTC
CASSETGLAKNIQYF
>TRBV5-5|TRBJ2-2|.|14|.
TGTGCCAGCAGCTCTGGGGTGAACACCGGGGAGCTGTTTTTT
CASSSGVNTGELFF
>TRBV28|TRBJ2-5|.|15|TRBD1
TGTGCCAGCAGTTTGACAGGGGGTGGGTCGGAGACCCAGTACTTC
CASSLTGGGSETQYF
>TRBV2|TRBJ1-2|many|15|TRBD1
TGTGCCAGCAGTGAAATGAGGACAGGGATCTATGGCTACACCTTC
CASSEMRTGIYGYTF
>TRBV10-3|TRBJ2-6|.|17|.
TGTGCCATCAGTGAGGAGACAGGTGGCGCAGGGGCCAACGTCCTGACTTTC
CAISEETGGAGANVLTF
>TRBV27|TRBJ1-6|many|18|TRBD1
TGTGCCAGCAGTTTTATTGTACCTGGGACAGGGGGCAATTCACCCCTCCACTTT
CASSFIVPGTGGNSPLHF
>TRBV29-1|TRBJ2-5|many|13|.
TGCAGCGCTAGGACATCCTGGGGAGAGACCCAGTACTTC
CSARTSWGETQYF
>TRBV7-2|TRBJ2-3|many|15|.
TGTGCCAGCAGCATCCTTGGGGACAACACAGATACGCAGTATTTT
CASSILGDNTDTQYF
>TRBV11-1|TRBJ2-3|many|13|.
TGTGCCAGCAGCCAAGACAGGCCAGATACGCAGTATTTT
CASSQDRPDTQYF
>TRBV6-1|TRBJ2-3|.|14|.
TGTGCCAGCAGCCTGGGGAGGGGGGATCAGCCCCAGTATTTT
CASSLGRGDQPQYF
>TRBV12-3/TRBV12-4|TRBJ2-1|many|13|.
TGTGCCAGCAGTTTAGGGAGACAATATGAGCAGTTCTTC
CASSLGRQYEQFF
>TRBV28|TRBJ2-3|few|20|TRBD2
TGTGCCAGCAGTTTAGAGGTTAGCGGGGAGTACCTTACTAGCACAGATACGCAGTATTTT
CASSLEVSGEYLTSTDTQYF
>TRBV7-2|TRBJ2-7|many|13|.
TGTGCCAGCACCTCCTTATCCGGCTACGAGCAGTACTTC
CASTSLSGYEQYF
>TRBV6-5|TRBJ1-1|many|16|TRBD1
TGTGCCAGTGGAGCAGGGGGAGTCCTTGACGGCACTGAAGCTTTCTTT
CASGAGGVLDGTEAFF
>TRBV28|TRBJ1-1|many|13|.
TGTGCCAGCAGTACTCCAGGGAAGACTGAAGCTTTCTTT
CASSTPGKTEAFF
>TRBV7-4|TRBJ1-4|many|15|TRBD1
TGTGCCAGCAGCTCAACCGGGACAGCTAATGAAAAACTGTTTTTT
CASSSTGTANEKLFF